This TCR beta chain was identified in a study of cytomegalovirus exposure and HLA in healthy donors. Whole-study results and caveats: Common viral pathogens (according to a later analysis) appeared linked to several of the most significant clusters.

CDR1 is SGHAT and CDR2 is FQDESV in the germline V gene (reference sequence). V was shortened by 2 bases and J by 5 bases, with 12 bases between the two germline ends. This CDR3 region has 14 residues. PCR employed 60 Vbeta and 13 Jbeta primers. Profiling relied on immunoSEQ multiplex PCR, and the TCRdb table lists in-frame clones only, not all of them. The data contain about 140,000 clones, approximately 87% of them singletons. With respect to this clone: The antigen remains unidentified.

Sequenced input: PBMCs. This receptor was obtained from a man aged 40-55 years in good health and CMV-seronegative. The chain employs TRBV11-1 and TRBJ2-5, with D hard to call. For the CDR3, the DNA is TGTGCCAGCAGCTTAAATCCCAGTAAGGAGACCCAGTACTTC. Amino acid sequence: CASSLNPSKETQYF.